Following are 20 T cell receptor beta chains from one sample sequenced in a study of blood T cell repertoires in COVID-19. Method: immunoSEQ multiplex PCR; TCRdb's copy keeps in-frame clones and lacks some. The sample holds 200,000 to 300,000 clones; 83% are singletons and the top ten take over 4.5%. Input material: peripheral blood. All receptors derive from a human donor in a cohort sampled during active COVID-19.

This chain uses TRBV5-4 with TRBJ2-1; maybe TRBD2 (6 bases). Looked up from germline, CDR1 is SGHNT and CDR2 is YYREEE (reference sequence). The ends were cut back, 1 base at V and 1 base at J, with 12 bases in the middle. The CDR3 sequence is 16 residues long. The CDR3 spells CASSLKGGDSYNEQFF. The CDR3 region has the DNA TGTGCCAGCAGCTTGAAGGGCGGGGATTCCTACAATGAGCAGTTCTTC.

This clone was observed a handful of times. This chain connects TRBV27 to TRBJ1-2; perhaps TRBD1 as D (5 bases). The CDR3 sequence is 13 residues long. The germline gives CDR1 MNHEY, CDR2 SMNVEV (reference sequence). Trimming pared 2 bases from V and 8 bases from J, leaving 12 bases between. CDR3 sequence: CASSLQGSGGYTF. CDR3 coding DNA: TGTGCCAGCAGTTTACAGGGTTCTGGGGGCTACACCTTC.

The chain employs TRBV9 and TRBJ2-7; D perhaps matches TRBD2 (6 bases). The germline gives CDR1 SGDLS, CDR2 YYNGEE. The CDR3 is 15 amino acids. Trimming removed 3 bases from V and 2 bases from J, with 15 bases in between. The CDR3 reads CASSALGGSAYEQYF. The CDR3 nucleotides read TGTGCCAGCAGCGCCCTCGGAGGGTCGGCCTACGAGCAGTACTTC.

This chain uses TRBV18 with TRBJ1-1, with no clear D. This CDR3 spans 15 amino acids. Germline loops: CDR1 KGHSH, CDR2 LQKENI. Trimming shortened V by 0 bases and J by 1 base, and 9 bases separated the two germline ends. The CDR3 region has the DNA TGTGCCAGCTCACCACCCTTCCCTCCGAACACTGAAGCTTTCTTT. It encodes CASSPPFPPNTEAFF.

This chain uses TRBV4-2 with TRBJ1-4; D is unresolved. Trimming pared 0 bases from V and 3 bases from J, leaving 11 bases between. This CDR3 contains 16 residues. Germline CDR1 LGHNA, CDR2 YNFKEQ. In DNA, the CDR3 is TGTGCCAGCAGCCAAGATGAACAGTCATCTAATGAAAAACTGTTTTTT. Translated: CASSQDEQSSNEKLFF.

The V gene is TRBV4-1, the J gene TRBJ2-2; 8 positions match TRBD1. CDR3 length equals 16 residues. Germline assignment: CDR1 MGHRA and CDR2 YSYEKL. V trimming: 4 bases; J trimming: 4 bases; junction bases outside the gene matches: 8. Here the CDR3 reads CASSPRTGWGTGELFF. The CDR3, as DNA: TGCGCCAGCAGCCCCCGGACAGGGTGGGGCACCGGGGAGCTGTTTTTT.

The chain has TRBV5-4 and TRBJ2-7, with D uncertain. V lost 3 bases to trimming and J lost 5 bases, with 15 bases between them. This CDR3 comprises 14 residues. In germline, CDR1 is SGHNT, CDR2 YYREEE (reference sequence). The CDR3 sequence is CASSSAPGSDEQYF. The CDR3 DNA reads as TGTGCCAGCAGCTCGGCCCCCGGCAGCGACGAGCAGTACTTC.

A few counts support this clone. The chain joins TRBV18 to TRBJ2-7; the D gene is possibly TRBD2 (5 bases). The CDR3 loop spans 15 amino acids. Germline V gene data show CDR1 as KGHSH and CDR2 as LQKENI. The V and J ends lost 4 bases and 5 bases respectively, with 18 bases between them. The CDR3 DNA reads TGTGCCAGCTCACGGCCGGGCGACGGGGTTAACGAGCAGTACTTC. Translating gives CASSRPGDGVNEQYF.

V gene TRBV29-1 combines with J gene TRBJ2-4, with D perhaps matching TRBD2 (7 bases). This CDR3 is 13 amino acids long. The V gene's germline CDR1 is SQVTM and CDR2 ANQGSEA. The V and J ends lost 3 bases and 6 bases respectively, with 12 bases between them. The DNA for the CDR3 is TGCAGCGTTGACCAAAGGGGGGGAAACATTCAGTACTTC. It specifies CSVDQRGGNIQYF.

This sequence joins TRBV5-4 and TRBJ2-6; D is unclear. Trimming pared 0 bases from V and 0 bases from J, leaving 4 bases between. The germline V gene encodes CDR1 SGHNT and CDR2 YYREEE (reference sequence). The CDR3 contains 15 residues. Here the CDR3 reads CASSLDYSGANVLTF. The CDR3 DNA reads TGTGCCAGCAGCTTGGATTACTCTGGGGCCAACGTCCTGACTTTC.

J is TRBJ1-3 and V is TRBV4-1, with D perhaps TRBD1 (5 bases). Germline V gene sequence: CDR1 MGHRA, CDR2 YSYEKL. The V gene lost 0 bases and the J gene lost 3 bases, with 15 bases spanning the gap. The CDR3 has 17 amino acids. The CDR3 protein is CASSQDPTGSNGNTIYF. The CDR3 nucleotides read TGCGCCAGCAGCCAAGATCCCACAGGTTCTAATGGAAACACCATATATTTT.

This sequence joins TRBV5-1 and TRBJ2-3; TRBD2 aligns across 9 bases. Trimming took 3 bases from V and 0 from J; bases not matched to a gene: 8. This CDR3 contains 17 residues. Germline assignment: CDR1 SGHRS and CDR2 YFSETQ. CDR3 nucleotides: TGCGCCAGCAGCTGGGGGTTGACTAGCGGCAGCACAGATACGCAGTATTTT. Its protein product is CASSWGLTSGSTDTQYF.

This clone was recorded a few times. The chain has TRBV5-4 and TRBJ1-4; a weak D match, TRBD1 (5 bases). V dropped 1 base and J dropped 6 bases, with 13 bases sitting between them. The length of the CDR3 is 15 residues. The germline gives CDR1 SGHNT, CDR2 YYREEE (reference sequence). The CDR3 DNA reads TGTGCCAGCAGCTTGAACCCGGGGGGTGATGAAAAACTGTTTTTT. Translated, it gives CASSLNPGGDEKLFF. Based on the CDR3 plus reference TRBV5-4 and TRBJ1-4, the full variable domain is ETGVTQSPTHLIKTRGQQVTLRCSSQSGHNTVSWYQQALGQGPQFIFQYYREEENGRGNFPPRFSGLQFPNYSSELNVNALELDDSALYLCASSLNPGGDEKLFFGSGTQLSVL.

This clone has only a few counts. V is TRBV3-1 (or the pseudogene TRBV3-2) and J is TRBJ2-2, with a possible D match to TRBD2 (6 bases). Trimming shortened V by 6 bases and J by 3 bases, and 14 bases separated the two germline ends. Germline V gives CDR1 LGHDT, CDR2 YNNKEL (reference sequence). The CDR3 runs 15 residues. The CDR3 sequence: CASRHQGGYTGELFF. The CDR3 region has the DNA TGTGCCAGCAGACACCAGGGAGGATACACCGGGGAGCTGTTTTTT.

The chain recombines TRBV13 with TRBJ1-1; TRBD1 matches at 10 bases. V lost 2 bases and J lost 4; bases outside the gene matches: 4. Germline CDR1 reads PRHDT; CDR2 reads FYEKMQ (reference sequence). This CDR3 is 15 amino acids long. CDR3 sequence: CASSLTGTGATEAFF. The CDR3 nucleotides are TGTGCCAGCAGCTTAACTGGGACAGGGGCCACTGAAGCTTTCTTT.

Only a few counts were recorded for this clone. This chain links TRBV10-2 with TRBJ2-5; D perhaps matches TRBD1 (6 bases). The CDR3 contains 12 residues. Trimming removed 3 bases at V and 7 bases at J, with 9 bases between. Per germline, CDR1 WSHSY and CDR2 SAAADI. CDR3 in DNA: TGCGCCAGCAGTGATGGGGGCGGGACCCAGTACTTC. Translation gives CASSDGGGTQYF.

The chain links TRBV28 to TRBJ2-3, with D possibly TRBD1 on 6 matching bases. Germline CDR1 and CDR2: MDHEN and SYDVKM. The CDR3 runs 15 residues. Deletions cut 1 base from V and 4 bases from J, with 12 bases between. CDR3 region: CASSLFRGRADTQYF. The CDR3 bases are TGTGCCAGCAGTTTATTCAGGGGTAGGGCAGATACGCAGTATTTT.

Here the CDR3 DNA reads TGTGCCACCAGCGTAGCAGGGGGCACTGAAGCTTTCTTT. Translating it yields CATSVAGGTEAFF. The chain employs TRBV24-1 and TRBJ1-1; 7 bases fit TRBD1. Trimming removed 7 bases from V and 4 bases from J; junction bases left unmatched: 5. CDR1 and CDR2 (germline): KGHDR, SFDVKD. This CDR3 spans 13 amino acids.

CDR3 region: CASNKGPNTEAFF. The DNA for the CDR3 is TGTGCCAGCAACAAGGGGCCGAACACTGAAGCTTTCTTT. The V call is TRBV6-5, the J call TRBJ1-1; D is possibly TRBD1 (5 bases). The CDR3 contains 13 residues. Trimming removed 7 bases at V and 1 base at J, with 10 bases between. CDR1 and CDR2 from the germline V gene are MNHEY and SVGAGI.

The chain joins TRBV29-1 to TRBJ2-5; TRBD2 matches at 10 bases. The CDR3 is 16 residues long. With 3 bases clipped from V and 5 bases from J, the junction kept 12 bases outside the gene matches. From germline, CDR1 is SQVTM and CDR2 ANQGSEA. The CDR3 here is CSVDWASGGTGETQYF. CDR3 in DNA: TGCAGCGTTGACTGGGCTAGCGGGGGCACCGGGGAGACCCAGTACTTC. Complete variable domain (other parts from reference TRBV29-1 and TRBJ2-5): SAVISQKPSRDICQRGTSLTIQCQVDSQVTMMFWYRQQPGQSLTLIATANQGSEATYESGFVIDKFPISRPNLTFSTLTVSNMSPEDSSIYLCSVDWASGGTGETQYFGPGTRLLVL.